This T cell receptor beta chain was recorded in a study of PD-1 blockade in classical Hodgkin lymphoma. About the research overall: Every 2 weeks, patients got 3 mg/kg intravenous nivolumab.

This clone was detected a few times. The antigen remains unidentified. TCRdb's copy holds only in-frame clones and misses some; the assay was immunoSEQ multiplex PCR. The table includes 2,500 to 3,500 clones, just over 70% detected once. Study observations and caveats: Baseline diversity resembling that of newly diagnosed patients was seen in complete responders. Significant TCR diversity gains by C4D1 occurred in CD4+ but not CD8+ cells. Possibly reflecting disease activity or prior therapy, repertoire differences have causes that remain undefined.

The time point: cycle 4 day 1 (C4D1), after 6 weeks of nivolumab. Following autologous stem cell transplantation, relapse occurred in every patient, and exposure to brentuximab vedotin varied. CD8+ T cells were isolated from thawed PBMCs by magnetic negative selection. This CDR3 region has 17 residues. V gave up 1 base and J gave up 0 bases; unmatched junction bases: 6. Germline V gene data show CDR1 as SGHAT and CDR2 as FQDESV (reference sequence). Sequences were derived from CD8+ T cells from blood, sampled before the fourth cycle of nivolumab. The gene calls are TRBV11-1 and TRBJ2-5, with 9 positions matching TRBD2. The receptor was isolated from a human donor with classical Hodgkin lymphoma. For the CDR3, the DNA is TGTGCCAGCAGCTTAGGGGGACTAGCTCAGTACCAAGAGACCCAGTACTTC. Translating it yields CASSLGGLAQYQETQYF.